This TCR beta chain was sequenced during a study of cytomegalovirus exposure and HLA in healthy donors. Study at large: A previous analysis identified approximately 120 million unique TCR beta sequences derived from roughly 180 million T cells. There were some 380 genotyped donors. Of these, roughly 82% fell in the genetic ancestry cluster associated with self-reported Caucasian donors.

CDR3 size: 15 residues. A note on this clone: Antigen unknown.

Study-level points and caveats: CMV serostatus was the only recorded immune exposure for donors.

Researchers ran the PCR with 60 Vbeta and 13 Jbeta primers. Produced via immunoSEQ multiplex PCR; TCRdb's table is partial and in-frame only. This sample's clone table lists some 64,000 clones. Material: PBMCs. The clonotype comes from a woman between 25 and 40 years old in good health and CMV-seronegative. The chain recombines TRBV1 with TRBJ2-5; the table's D call of TRBD2 was not tested on the DNA. TRBV1 is noted as a pseudogene. This chain's CDR3 is CTSSQVLEVPGDQYF. The CDR3 bases are TGCACCAGCAGCCAAGTGTTGGAGGTCCCGGGGGACCAGTACTTC.